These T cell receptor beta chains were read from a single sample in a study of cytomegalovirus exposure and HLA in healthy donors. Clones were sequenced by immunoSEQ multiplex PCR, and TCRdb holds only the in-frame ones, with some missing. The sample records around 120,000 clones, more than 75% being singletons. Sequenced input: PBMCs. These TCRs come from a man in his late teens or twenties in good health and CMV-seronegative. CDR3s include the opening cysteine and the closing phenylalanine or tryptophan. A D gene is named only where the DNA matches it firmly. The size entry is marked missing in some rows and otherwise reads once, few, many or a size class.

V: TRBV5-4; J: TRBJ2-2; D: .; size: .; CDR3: CASSHGHNTGELFF; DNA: TGTGCCAGCAGCCACGGACATAACACCGGGGAGCTGTTTTTT
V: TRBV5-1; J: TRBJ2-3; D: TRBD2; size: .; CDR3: CASSLVASGATDTQYF; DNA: TGCGCCAGCAGCTTGGTAGCTAGCGGGGCCACAGATACGCAGTATTTT
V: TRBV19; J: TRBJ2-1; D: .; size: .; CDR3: CASSWAGNPDEQFF; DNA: TGTGCCAGTAGTTGGGCAGGGAATCCGGATGAGCAGTTCTTC
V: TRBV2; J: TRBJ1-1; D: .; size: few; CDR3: CASRGGAREAFF; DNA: TGTGCCAGCAGGGGGGGAGCTCGCGAAGCTTTCTTT
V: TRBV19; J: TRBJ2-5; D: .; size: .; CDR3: CASSIDPTRNQETQYF; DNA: TGTGCCAGTAGTATAGATCCTACCAGGAACCAAGAGACCCAGTACTTC
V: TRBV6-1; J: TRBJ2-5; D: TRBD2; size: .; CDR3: CASSELFGGGGTQYF; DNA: TGTGCCAGCAGTGAACTTTTCGGGGGGGGTGGGACCCAGTACTTC
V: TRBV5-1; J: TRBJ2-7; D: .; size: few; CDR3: CASSLGPLRDEQYF; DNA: TGCGCCAGCAGCTTGGGCCCCCTGAGGGACGAGCAGTACTTC
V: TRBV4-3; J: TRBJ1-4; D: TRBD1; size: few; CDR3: CASSRDRRNEKLFF; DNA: TGCGCCAGCAGCCGGGACAGACGTAATGAAAAACTGTTTTTT
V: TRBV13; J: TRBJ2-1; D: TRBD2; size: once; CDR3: CASSLVGTRVLNEQFF; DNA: TGTGCCAGCAGCTTAGTTGGGACTAGGGTGCTCAATGAGCAGTTCTTC
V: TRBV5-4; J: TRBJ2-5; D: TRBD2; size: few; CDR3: CASSLEGSGGNQETQYF; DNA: TGTGCCAGCAGCTTGGAGGGTTCGGGGGGTAATCAAGAGACCCAGTACTTC
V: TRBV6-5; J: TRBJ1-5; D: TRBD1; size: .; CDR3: CASRPDRERSQPQHF; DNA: TGTGCCAGCAGACCGGACAGGGAGCGGAGTCAGCCCCAGCATTTT
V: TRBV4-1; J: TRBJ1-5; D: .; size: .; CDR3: CASSLDSISNQPQHF; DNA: TGCGCCAGCAGCCTGGACAGTATTAGCAATCAGCCCCAGCATTTT
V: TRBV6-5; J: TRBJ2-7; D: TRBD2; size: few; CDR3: CASSGSGGSYEQYF; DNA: TGTGCCAGCAGTGGGAGCGGGGGGAGCTACGAGCAGTACTTC
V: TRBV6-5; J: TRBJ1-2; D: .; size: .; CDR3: CASSQPSGGAGGYTF; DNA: TGTGCCAGCAGTCAGCCTAGTGGCGGGGCGGGTGGCTACACCTTC
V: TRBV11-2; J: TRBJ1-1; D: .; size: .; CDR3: CASSRFDRLNTEAFF; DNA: TGTGCCAGCAGCCGATTCGACAGGCTTAACACTGAAGCTTTCTTT
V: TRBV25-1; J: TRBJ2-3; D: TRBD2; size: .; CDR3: CASSASGTSGGGDTQYF; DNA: TGTGCCAGCAGTGCCTCCGGGACTAGCGGGGGAGGGGATACGCAGTATTTT
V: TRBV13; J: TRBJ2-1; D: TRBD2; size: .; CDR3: CASSSGLAGGVDNEQFF; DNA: TGTGCCAGCAGCTCCGGACTAGCGGGGGGGGTAGACAATGAGCAGTTCTTC
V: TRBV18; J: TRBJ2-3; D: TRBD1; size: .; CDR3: CASSPLPGTALTDTQYF; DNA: TGTGCCAGCTCACCGTTACCTGGGACAGCGCTCACAGATACGCAGTATTTT
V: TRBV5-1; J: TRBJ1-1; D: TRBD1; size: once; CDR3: CASSFDRGEAFF; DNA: TGCGCCAGCAGTTTTGACAGGGGTGAAGCTTTCTTT
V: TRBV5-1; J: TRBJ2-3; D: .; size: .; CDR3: CASSLGGQNTQYF; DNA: TGCGCCAGCAGCTTGGGTGGGCAGAACACGCAGTATTTT
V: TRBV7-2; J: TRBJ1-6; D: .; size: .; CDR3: CASSISRSYNSPLHF; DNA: TGTGCCAGCAGCATTTCTCGGTCCTATAATTCACCCCTCCACTTT
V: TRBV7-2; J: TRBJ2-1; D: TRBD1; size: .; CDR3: CASSSPGTVYNEQFF; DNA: TGTGCCAGCAGCTCTCCGGGGACAGTCTACAATGAGCAGTTCTTC
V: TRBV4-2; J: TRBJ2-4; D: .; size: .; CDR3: CASSQSSRRTDLAKNIQYF; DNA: TGTGCCAGCAGCCAATCCTCGAGGAGGACAGACCTAGCCAAAAACATTCAGTACTTC
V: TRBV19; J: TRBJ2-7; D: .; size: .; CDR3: CASSSGTAYEQYF; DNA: TGTGCCAGTAGTAGCGGCACTGCCTACGAGCAGTACTTC
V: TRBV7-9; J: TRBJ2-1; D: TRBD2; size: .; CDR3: CASSLGLGLALFEQFF; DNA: TGTGCCAGCAGCTTAGGTCTCGGACTAGCACTTTTTGAGCAGTTCTTC
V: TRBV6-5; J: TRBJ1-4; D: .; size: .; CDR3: CASRSGAREKLFF; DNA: TGTGCCAGCAGGTCGGGAGCTAGGGAAAAACTGTTTTTT
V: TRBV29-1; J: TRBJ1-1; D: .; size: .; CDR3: CSVEDGRVNTEAFF; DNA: TGCAGCGTTGAAGATGGGCGAGTGAACACTGAAGCTTTCTTT
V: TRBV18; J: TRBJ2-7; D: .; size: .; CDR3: CASSQKTGSYEQYF; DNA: TGTGCCAGCTCACAAAAAACAGGGTCCTACGAGCAGTACTTC
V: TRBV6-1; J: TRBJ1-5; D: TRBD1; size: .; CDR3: CASSNQTGSWQPQHF; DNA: TGTGCCAGCAGTAACCAGACAGGGTCATGGCAGCCCCAGCATTTT
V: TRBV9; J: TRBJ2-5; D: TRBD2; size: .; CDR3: CASSVGVGGGQEAQYF; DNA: TGTGCCAGCAGCGTAGGTGTCGGCGGGGGGCAAGAGGCCCAGTACTTC
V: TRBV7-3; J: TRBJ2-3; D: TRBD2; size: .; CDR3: CASSSSGGFTDTQYF; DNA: TGTGCCAGCAGCTCAAGCGGGGGGTTCACAGATACGCAGTATTTT
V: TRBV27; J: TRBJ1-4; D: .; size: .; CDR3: CASKQFPNRGNEKLFF; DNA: TGTGCCAGCAAGCAGTTTCCAAATAGGGGTAATGAAAAACTGTTTTTT
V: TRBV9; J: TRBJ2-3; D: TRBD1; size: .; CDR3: CASSVGQGARATDTQYF; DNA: TGTGCCAGCAGCGTAGGGCAGGGGGCAAGAGCGACAGATACGCAGTATTTT
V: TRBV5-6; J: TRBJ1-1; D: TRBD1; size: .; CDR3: CASSPQGARTEAFF; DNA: TGTGCCAGCAGCCCACAGGGGGCGAGGACTGAAGCTTTCTTT
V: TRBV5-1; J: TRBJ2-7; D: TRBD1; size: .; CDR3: CASSQGRDRAYEQYF; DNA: TGCGCCAGCAGCCAAGGCCGGGACAGGGCCTACGAGCAGTACTTC
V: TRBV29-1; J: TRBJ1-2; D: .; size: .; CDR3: CSVSGVYGYTF; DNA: TGCAGCGTTTCGGGAGTCTATGGCTACACCTTC
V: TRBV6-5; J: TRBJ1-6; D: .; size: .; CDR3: CASSYPDSPLHF; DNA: TGTGCCAGCAGTTACCCTGATTCACCCCTCCACTTT
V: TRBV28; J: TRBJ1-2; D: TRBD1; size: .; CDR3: CASSSHTGGYGYTF; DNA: TGTGCCAGCAGTTCCCACACAGGGGGGTATGGCTACACCTTC
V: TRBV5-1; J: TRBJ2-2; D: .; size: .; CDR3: CASSLNPYTGELFF; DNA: TGCGCCAGCAGCTTGAATCCGTACACCGGGGAGCTGTTTTTT
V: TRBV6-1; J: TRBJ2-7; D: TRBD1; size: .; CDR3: CASSGRTGGYEQYF; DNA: TGTGCCAGCAGTGGGAGGACAGGGGGCTACGAGCAGTACTTC
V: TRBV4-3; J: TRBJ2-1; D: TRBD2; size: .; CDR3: CASSQDLGAGGYEQFF; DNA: TGCGCCAGCAGCCAAGATTTGGGGGCGGGGGGCTATGAGCAGTTCTTC
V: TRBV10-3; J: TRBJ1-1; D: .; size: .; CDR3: CAISVTDMNTEAFF; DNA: TGTGCCATCAGCGTCACAGACATGAACACTGAAGCTTTCTTT
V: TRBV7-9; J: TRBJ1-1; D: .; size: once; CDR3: CASSLKTPMNTEAFF; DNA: TGTGCCAGCAGCTTAAAGACACCCATGAACACTGAAGCTTTCTTT
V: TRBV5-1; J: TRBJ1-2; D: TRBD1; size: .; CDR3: CASSVDRGRCGYTF; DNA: TGCGCCAGCAGCGTGGACAGGGGCCGCTGTGGCTACACCTTC
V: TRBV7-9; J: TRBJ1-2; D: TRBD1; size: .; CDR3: CASSLATGGTSDGYTF; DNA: TGTGCCAGCAGCTTAGCCACAGGGGGGACTTCGGATGGCTACACCTTC
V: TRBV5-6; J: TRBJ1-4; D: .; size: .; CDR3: CASSWGEGEKLFF; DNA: TGTGCCAGCAGCTGGGGGGAGGGTGAAAAACTGTTTTTT
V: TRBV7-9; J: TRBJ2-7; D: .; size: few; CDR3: CASSLAASYEQYF; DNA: TGTGCCAGCAGCTTAGCGGCCTCCTACGAGCAGTACTTC
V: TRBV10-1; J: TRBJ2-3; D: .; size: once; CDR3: CASSDQGIADTQYF; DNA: TGCGCCAGCAGTGACCAGGGGATCGCAGATACGCAGTATTTT
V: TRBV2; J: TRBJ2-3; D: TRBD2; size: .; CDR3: CASRGGLAGGDTQYF; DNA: TGTGCCAGCAGGGGAGGACTAGCGGGGGGAGATACGCAGTATTTT
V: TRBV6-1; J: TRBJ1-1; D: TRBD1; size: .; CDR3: CASRLDRVGNTEAFF; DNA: TGTGCCAGCAGACTCGACAGGGTAGGGAACACTGAAGCTTTCTTT
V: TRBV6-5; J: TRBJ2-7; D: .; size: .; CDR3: CASSYDTGRSYEQYF; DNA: TGTGCCAGCAGTTACGACACAGGGCGTAGCTACGAGCAGTACTTC
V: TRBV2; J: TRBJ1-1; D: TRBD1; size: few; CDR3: CASGYRGNTEAFF; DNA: TGTGCCAGCGGCTACAGGGGAAACACTGAAGCTTTCTTT
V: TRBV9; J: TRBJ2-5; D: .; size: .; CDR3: CASSVAGELWETQYF; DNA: TGTGCCAGCAGCGTAGCTGGGGAGCTCTGGGAGACCCAGTACTTC
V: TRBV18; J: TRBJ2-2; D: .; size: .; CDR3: CASSPTGNTGELFF; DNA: TGTGCCAGCTCACCGACAGGGAACACCGGGGAGCTGTTTTTT
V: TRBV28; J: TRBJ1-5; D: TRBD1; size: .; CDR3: CASSTSDRGRGQPQHF; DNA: TGTGCCAGCAGTACCTCGGACAGGGGGCGAGGTCAGCCCCAGCATTTT